The next 10 T cell receptor beta chains were all read from a single sample in a study of T cells after posttransplantation cyclophosphamide. A marrow graft followed busulfan-fludarabine conditioning, with cyclophosphamide on days +3 and +4. Using immunoSEQ multiplex PCR, the repertoire was profiled, and TCRdb retains in-frame clones only, with some absent. The sample carries 12,000 or so clones, 90% to 95% recorded once. The specimen comprised PBMCs, sampled after allogeneic stem cell transplant with posttransplant cyclophosphamide. The receptors derive from a female patient between 25 and 45 years old who received an allogeneic stem cell transplant from an unrelated donor, was CMV-positive, and had no GVHD. Some T cells may be transferred from the graft donor.

The rearrangement uses TRBV27 and TRBJ2-1; D is undetermined. This CDR3 is built from 12 residues. Trimming removed 2 bases at V and 6 bases at J, with 5 bases between. Germline V gene lookup returns CDR1 MNHEY and CDR2 SMNVEV (reference sequence). The DNA of the CDR3 is TGTGCCAGCAGTTTAATCGGCAATGAGCAGTTCTTC. It codes for CASSLIGNEQFF.

This chain links TRBV9 with TRBJ2-1; D perhaps matches TRBD1 (6 bases). Germline V lookup: CDR1 SGDLS, CDR2 YYNGEE. This CDR3 comprises 15 residues. The V gene lost 2 bases and the J gene lost 8 bases, with 17 bases spanning the gap. The CDR3 nucleotides read TGTGCCAGCAGCGTGAGGGCGACAGGTATCCATGAGCAGTTCTTC. Its translation: CASSVRATGIHEQFF. Complete variable domain (other parts from reference TRBV9 and TRBJ2-1): DSGVTQTPKHLITATGQRVTLRCSPRSGDLSVYWYQQSLDQGLQFLIQYYNGEERAKGNILERFSAQQFPDLHSELNLSSLELGDSALYFCASSVRATGIHEQFFGPGTRLTVL.

The chain uses TRBV28 and TRBJ2-7; 9 bases line up with TRBD2. Trimming cost V 5 bases and J 1 base; bases outside gene matches: 3. Germline CDR1 MDHEN, CDR2 SYDVKM. CDR3 length: 14 amino acids. CDR3 in DNA: TGTGCCAGCAGTAGGCTAGCGGGGTCCTACGAGCAGTACTTC. Translating gives CASSRLAGSYEQYF.

The chain is built from TRBV19 and TRBJ2-3; D ambiguous. The CDR3 sequence is 13 residues long. Trimming stripped 5 bases from V and 6 bases from J, with 12 bases between. CDR1 and CDR2 (germline): LNHDA, SQIVND (reference sequence). The CDR3 nucleotides are TGTGCCAGTAGTTGGTCCCCGAGGGATACGCAGTATTTT. Amino acid sequence: CASSWSPRDTQYF.

This sequence joins TRBV6-1 and TRBJ2-7, with D possibly TRBD1 on 6 matching bases. V dropped 4 bases and J dropped 1 base, with 14 bases sitting between them. There are 15 residues in the CDR3. Germline V gene data show CDR1 as MNHNS and CDR2 as SASEGT. The CDR3 DNA is TGTGCCAGCAGTGCTGTGACAGGCCGTTCCTACGAGCAGTACTTC. Residues: CASSAVTGRSYEQYF.

The chain uses TRBV11-3 and TRBJ2-1, with a possible D match to TRBD1 (6 bases). CDR3 length equals 15 residues. V lost 5 bases and J lost 3, with 14 bases in between. The germline V gene has CDR1 SGHNT and CDR2 YENEEA. CDR3 residues: CASSPRQAFYNEQFF. The CDR3 nucleotides read TGTGCCAGCAGCCCCCGACAGGCCTTCTACAATGAGCAGTTCTTC. The whole variable domain, remainder taken from reference TRBV11-3 and TRBJ2-1, is EAGVVQSPRYKIIEKKQPVAFWCNPISGHNTLYWYLQNLGQGPELLIRYENEEAVDDSQLPKDRFSAERLKGVDSTLKIQPAELGDSAVYLCASSPRQAFYNEQFFGPGTRLTVL.

This rearrangement joins TRBV7-2 to TRBJ2-1; D is perhaps TRBD1 (5 bases). V lost 5 bases, J lost 0 bases, and 14 bases lay in between. This CDR3 has 16 residues. The germline gives CDR1 SGHTA, CDR2 FQGNSA. The CDR3 reads CASSPRQFYSYNEQFF. The CDR3 DNA is TGTGCCAGCAGCCCCCGACAGTTTTACTCCTACAATGAGCAGTTCTTC.

The chain has TRBV30 and TRBJ1-4; D may be TRBD1 (5 bases). The V end lost 0 bases, the J end lost 9 bases, and 14 bases lay between the germline ends. The length of the CDR3 is 14 residues. Germline lookup yields CDR1 GTSNPN and CDR2 SVGIG (reference sequence). DNA for the CDR3: TGTGCCTGGAGTGTAAACAGGCGTACCCAAAAACTGTTTTTT. Translating gives CAWSVNRRTQKLFF. Combining the CDR3 with reference TRBV30 and TRBJ1-4 gives the whole variable domain SQTIHQWPATLVQPVGSPLSLECTVEGTSNPNLYWYRQAAGRGLQLLFYSVGIGQISSEVPQNLSASRPQDRQFILSSKKLLLSDSGFYLCAWSVNRRTQKLFFGSGTQLSVL.

The genes are TRBV5-6 and TRBJ1-6, with a weak D call TRBD1 (5 bases). V was shortened by 0 bases and J by 10 bases, with 14 bases between the two germline ends. The V gene's germline CDR1 is SGHDT and CDR2 YYEEEE. This CDR3 region has 15 residues. CDR3 residues: CASSLGDSLRSPLHF. The DNA for the CDR3 is TGTGCCAGCAGCTTGGGTGACAGCCTACGATCACCCCTCCACTTT.

The V call is TRBV21-1, the J call TRBJ2-3; TRBD1 is taken as the D call from the table, unchecked against the DNA. TRBV21-1 constitutes a pseudogene. The CDR3 spans 17 residues. CDR3 sequence (DNA): TGTGCCAGCAGCAAAGGAACAGGTAGAGGTGGTGAAGATACGCAGTATTTT. Residues: CASSKGTGRGGEDTQYF.